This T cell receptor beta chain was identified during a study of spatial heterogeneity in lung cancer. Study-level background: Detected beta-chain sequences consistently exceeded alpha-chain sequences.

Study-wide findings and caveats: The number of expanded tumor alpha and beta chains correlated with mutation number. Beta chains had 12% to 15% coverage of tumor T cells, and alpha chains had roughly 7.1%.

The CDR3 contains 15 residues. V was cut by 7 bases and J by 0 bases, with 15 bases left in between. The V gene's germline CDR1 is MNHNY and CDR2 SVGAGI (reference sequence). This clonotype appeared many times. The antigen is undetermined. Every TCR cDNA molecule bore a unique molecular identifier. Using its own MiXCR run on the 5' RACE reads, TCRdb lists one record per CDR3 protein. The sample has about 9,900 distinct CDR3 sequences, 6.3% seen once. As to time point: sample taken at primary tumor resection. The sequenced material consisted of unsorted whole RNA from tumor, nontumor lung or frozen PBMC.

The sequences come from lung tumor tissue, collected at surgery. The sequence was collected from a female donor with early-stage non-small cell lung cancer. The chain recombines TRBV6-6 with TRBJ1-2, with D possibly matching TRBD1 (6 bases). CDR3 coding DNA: TGTGCCAGCAAGGAAGGGGGATTCTCTAACTATGGCTACACCTTC. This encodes CASKEGGFSNYGYTF.